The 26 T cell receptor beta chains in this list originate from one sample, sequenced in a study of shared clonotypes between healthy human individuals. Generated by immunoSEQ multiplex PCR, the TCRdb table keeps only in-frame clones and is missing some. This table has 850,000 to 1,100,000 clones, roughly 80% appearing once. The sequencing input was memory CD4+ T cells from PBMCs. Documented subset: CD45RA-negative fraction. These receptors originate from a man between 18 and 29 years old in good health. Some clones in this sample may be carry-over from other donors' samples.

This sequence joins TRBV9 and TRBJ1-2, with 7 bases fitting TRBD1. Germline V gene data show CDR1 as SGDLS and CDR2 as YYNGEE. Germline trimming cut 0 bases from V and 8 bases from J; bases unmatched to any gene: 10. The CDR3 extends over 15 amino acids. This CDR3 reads CASSVGVGGYSGYTF. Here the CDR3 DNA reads TGTGCCAGCAGCGTAGGAGTAGGGGGCTACTCGGGCTACACCTTC.

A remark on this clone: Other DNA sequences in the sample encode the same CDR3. The CDR3 sequence is CASSEEGSSYNEQFF. CDR3 bases: TGTGCCAGCAGTGAAGAGGGAAGCTCCTACAATGAGCAGTTCTTC. The gene calls are TRBV6-1 and TRBJ2-1; D remains unclear. Germline V gene lookup returns CDR1 MNHNS and CDR2 SASEGT. The CDR3 has 15 residues. V lost 1 base and J 0 bases, leaving 7 bases between the germline ends.

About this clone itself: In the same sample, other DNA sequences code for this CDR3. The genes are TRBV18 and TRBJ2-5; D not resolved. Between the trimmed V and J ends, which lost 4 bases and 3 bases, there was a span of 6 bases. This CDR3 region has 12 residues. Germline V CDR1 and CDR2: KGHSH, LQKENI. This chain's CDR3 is CASSRREETQYF. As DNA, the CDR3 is TGTGCCAGCTCACGTCGGGAAGAGACCCAGTACTTC.

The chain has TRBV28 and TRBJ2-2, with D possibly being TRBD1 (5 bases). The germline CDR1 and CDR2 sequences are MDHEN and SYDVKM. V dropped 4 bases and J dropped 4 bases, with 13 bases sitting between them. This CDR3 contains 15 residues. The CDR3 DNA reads TGTGCCAGCAGTTCCTCCAGCAGGGCCACCGGGGAGCTGTTTTTT. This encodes CASSSSSRATGELFF.

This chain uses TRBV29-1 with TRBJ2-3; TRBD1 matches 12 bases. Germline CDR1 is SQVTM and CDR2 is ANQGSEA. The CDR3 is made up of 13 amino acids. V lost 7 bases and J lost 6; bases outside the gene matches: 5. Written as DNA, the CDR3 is TGCAGCGCTAGGGACAGGGGGCACGATACGCAGTATTTT. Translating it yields CSARDRGHDTQYF.

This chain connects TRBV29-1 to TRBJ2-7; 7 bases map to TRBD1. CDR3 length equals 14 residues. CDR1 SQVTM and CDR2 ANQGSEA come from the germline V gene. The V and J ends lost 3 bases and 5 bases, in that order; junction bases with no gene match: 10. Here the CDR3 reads CSVDGVRGIDEQYF. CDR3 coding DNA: TGCAGCGTTGATGGTGTCAGGGGGATCGACGAGCAGTACTTC.

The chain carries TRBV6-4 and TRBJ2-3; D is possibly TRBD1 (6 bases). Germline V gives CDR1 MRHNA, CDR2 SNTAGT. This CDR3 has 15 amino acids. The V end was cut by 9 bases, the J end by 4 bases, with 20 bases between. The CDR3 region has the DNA TGTGCCAGAAGCTCCAGGGGTGGGGTTGCAGATACGCAGTATTTT. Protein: CARSSRGGVADTQYF.

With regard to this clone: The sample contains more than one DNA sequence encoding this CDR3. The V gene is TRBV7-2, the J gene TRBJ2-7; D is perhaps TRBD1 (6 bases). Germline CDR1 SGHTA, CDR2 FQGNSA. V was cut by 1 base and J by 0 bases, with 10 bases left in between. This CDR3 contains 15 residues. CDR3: CASSLVAGVSYEQYF. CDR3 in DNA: TGTGCCAGCAGCTTAGTGGCAGGGGTCTCCTACGAGCAGTACTTC.

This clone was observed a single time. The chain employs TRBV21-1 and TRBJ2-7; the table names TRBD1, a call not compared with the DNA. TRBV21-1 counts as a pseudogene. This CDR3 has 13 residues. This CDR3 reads CARGTGDPYEQYF. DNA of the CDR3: TGTGCCAGGGGGACAGGGGACCCCTACGAGCAGTACTTC.

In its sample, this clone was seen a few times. The CDR3 here is CASSLNLGLARGDEQFF. CDR3 sequence (DNA): TGTGCCAGCAGCTTAAATCTGGGGCTAGCGAGAGGCGATGAGCAGTTCTTC. V gene TRBV7-9 combines with J gene TRBJ2-1, with D possibly being TRBD2 (6 bases). The CDR3 has 17 amino acids. Germline V gene lookup returns CDR1 SEHNR and CDR2 FQNEAQ (reference sequence). V shed 2 bases and J shed 8 bases, with 22 bases lying between them.

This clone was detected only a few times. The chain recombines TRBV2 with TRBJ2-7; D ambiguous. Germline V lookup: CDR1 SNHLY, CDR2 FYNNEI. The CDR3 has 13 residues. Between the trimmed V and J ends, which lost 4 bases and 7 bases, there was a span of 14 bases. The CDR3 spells CASSGVGGMEQYF. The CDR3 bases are TGTGCCAGCAGTGGGGTAGGTGGGATGGAGCAGTACTTC.

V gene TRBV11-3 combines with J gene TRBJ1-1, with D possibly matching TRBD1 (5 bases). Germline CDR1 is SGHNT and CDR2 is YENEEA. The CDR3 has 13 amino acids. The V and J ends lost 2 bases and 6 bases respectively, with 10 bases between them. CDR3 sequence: CASSLSIRAEAFF. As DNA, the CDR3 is TGTGCCAGCAGCTTATCCATCAGGGCTGAAGCTTTCTTT.

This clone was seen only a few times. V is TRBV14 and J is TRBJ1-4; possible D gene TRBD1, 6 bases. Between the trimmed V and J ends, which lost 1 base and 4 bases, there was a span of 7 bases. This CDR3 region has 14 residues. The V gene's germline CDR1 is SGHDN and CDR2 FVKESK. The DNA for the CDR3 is TGTGCCAGCAGCCAAGTGGGACATAATGAAAAACTGTTTTTT. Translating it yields CASSQVGHNEKLFF.

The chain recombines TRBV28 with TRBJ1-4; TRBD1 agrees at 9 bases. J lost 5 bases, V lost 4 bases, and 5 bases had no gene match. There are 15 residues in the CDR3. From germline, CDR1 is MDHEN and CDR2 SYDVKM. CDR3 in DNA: TGTGCCAGCAGTTCGGACAGGGGCCCGAATGAAAAACTGTTTTTT. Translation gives CASSSDRGPNEKLFF.

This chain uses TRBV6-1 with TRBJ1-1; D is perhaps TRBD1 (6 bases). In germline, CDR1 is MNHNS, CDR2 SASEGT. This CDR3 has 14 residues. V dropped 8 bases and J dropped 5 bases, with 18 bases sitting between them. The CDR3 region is CASLEQGLGTEAFF. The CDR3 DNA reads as TGTGCCAGCCTAGAGCAGGGGCTGGGAACTGAAGCTTTCTTT.

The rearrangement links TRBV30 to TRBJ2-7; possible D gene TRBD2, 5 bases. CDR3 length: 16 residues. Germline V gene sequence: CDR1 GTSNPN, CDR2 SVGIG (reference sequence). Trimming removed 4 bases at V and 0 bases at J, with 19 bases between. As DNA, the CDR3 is TGTGCCTGGACCATCGAGAGCGGAACGCTCTCCTACGAGCAGTACTTC. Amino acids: CAWTIESGTLSYEQYF.

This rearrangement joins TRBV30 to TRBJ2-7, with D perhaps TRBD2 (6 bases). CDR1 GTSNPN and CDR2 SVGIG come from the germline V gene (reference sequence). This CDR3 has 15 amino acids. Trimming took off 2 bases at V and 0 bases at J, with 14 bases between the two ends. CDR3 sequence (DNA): TGTGCCTGGAGTTCCGGGCTAGCGTACTCCTACGAGCAGTACTTC. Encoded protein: CAWSSGLAYSYEQYF.

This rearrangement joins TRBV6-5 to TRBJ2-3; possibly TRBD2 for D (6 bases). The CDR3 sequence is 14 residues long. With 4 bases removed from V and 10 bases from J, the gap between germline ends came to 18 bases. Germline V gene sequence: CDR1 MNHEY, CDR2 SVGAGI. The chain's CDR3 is CASSSTTRENSQYF. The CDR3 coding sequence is TGTGCCAGCAGTTCTACGACTCGGGAGAACTCGCAGTATTTT.

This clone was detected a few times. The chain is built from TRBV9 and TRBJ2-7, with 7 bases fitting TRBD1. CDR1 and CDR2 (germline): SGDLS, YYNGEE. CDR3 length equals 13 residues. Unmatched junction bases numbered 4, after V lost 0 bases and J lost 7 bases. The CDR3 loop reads CASSVVPGGEQYF. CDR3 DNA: TGTGCCAGCAGCGTAGTGCCAGGGGGAGAGCAGTACTTC.

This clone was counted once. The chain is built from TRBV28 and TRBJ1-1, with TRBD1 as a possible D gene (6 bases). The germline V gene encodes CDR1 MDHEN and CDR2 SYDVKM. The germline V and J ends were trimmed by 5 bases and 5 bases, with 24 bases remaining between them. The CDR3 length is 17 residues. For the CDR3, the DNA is TGTGCCAGCAGTCCGACTGCCCCGGTCAAGGGGGTGACTGAAGCTTTCTTT. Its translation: CASSPTAPVKGVTEAFF.

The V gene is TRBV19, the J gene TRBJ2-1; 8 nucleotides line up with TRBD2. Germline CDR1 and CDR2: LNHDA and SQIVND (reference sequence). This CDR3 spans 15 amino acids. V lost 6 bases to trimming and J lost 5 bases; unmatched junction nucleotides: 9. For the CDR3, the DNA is TGTGCCAGTAGCCGTACTAGCGGATCGCACAATGAGCAGTTCTTC. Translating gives CASSRTSGSHNEQFF. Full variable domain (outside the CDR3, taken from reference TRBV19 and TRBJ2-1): DGGITQSPKYLFRKEGQNVTLSCEQNLNHDAMYWYRQDPGQGLRLIYYSQIVNDFQKGDIAEGYSVSREKKESFPLTVTSAQKNPTAFYLCASSRTSGSHNEQFFGPGTRLTVL.

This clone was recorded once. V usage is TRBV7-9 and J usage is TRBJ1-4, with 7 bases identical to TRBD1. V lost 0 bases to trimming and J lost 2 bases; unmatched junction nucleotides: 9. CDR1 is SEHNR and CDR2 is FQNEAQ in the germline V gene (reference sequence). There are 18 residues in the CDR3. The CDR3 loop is CASSLARQGSATNEKLFF. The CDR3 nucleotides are TGTGCCAGCAGCTTAGCCCGACAGGGATCCGCGACTAATGAAAAACTGTTTTTT.

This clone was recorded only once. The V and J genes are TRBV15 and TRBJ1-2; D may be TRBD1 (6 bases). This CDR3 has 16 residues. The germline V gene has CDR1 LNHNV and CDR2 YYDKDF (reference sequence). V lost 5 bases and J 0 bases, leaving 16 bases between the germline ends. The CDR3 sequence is CATSLQTGPSNYGYTF. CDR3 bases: TGTGCCACCAGCCTACAAACAGGGCCCTCTAACTATGGCTACACCTTC.

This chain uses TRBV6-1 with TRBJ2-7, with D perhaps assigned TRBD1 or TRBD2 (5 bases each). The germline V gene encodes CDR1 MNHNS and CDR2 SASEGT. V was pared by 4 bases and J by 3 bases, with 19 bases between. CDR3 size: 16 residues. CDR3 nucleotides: TGTGCCAGCAGTGTACCGGGACCGAGAATCCTCTACGAGCAGTACTTC. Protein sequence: CASSVPGPRILYEQYF.

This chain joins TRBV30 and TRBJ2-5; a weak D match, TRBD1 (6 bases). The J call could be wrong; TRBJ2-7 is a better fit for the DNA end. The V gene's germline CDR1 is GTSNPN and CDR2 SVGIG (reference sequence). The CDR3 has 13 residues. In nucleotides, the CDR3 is TGTGCCTCCGCGAGGGGGAGCTCCTACGAGCAGTACTTC. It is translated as CASARGSSYEQYF.

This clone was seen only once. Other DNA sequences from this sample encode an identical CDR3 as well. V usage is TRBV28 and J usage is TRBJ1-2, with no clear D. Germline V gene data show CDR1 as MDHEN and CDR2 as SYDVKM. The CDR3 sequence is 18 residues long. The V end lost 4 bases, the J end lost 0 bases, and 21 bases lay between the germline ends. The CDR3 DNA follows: TGTGCCAGCAGTTCCACCGGCCGTATGAGACCTGCTAACTATGGCTACACCTTC. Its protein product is CASSSTGRMRPANYGYTF.